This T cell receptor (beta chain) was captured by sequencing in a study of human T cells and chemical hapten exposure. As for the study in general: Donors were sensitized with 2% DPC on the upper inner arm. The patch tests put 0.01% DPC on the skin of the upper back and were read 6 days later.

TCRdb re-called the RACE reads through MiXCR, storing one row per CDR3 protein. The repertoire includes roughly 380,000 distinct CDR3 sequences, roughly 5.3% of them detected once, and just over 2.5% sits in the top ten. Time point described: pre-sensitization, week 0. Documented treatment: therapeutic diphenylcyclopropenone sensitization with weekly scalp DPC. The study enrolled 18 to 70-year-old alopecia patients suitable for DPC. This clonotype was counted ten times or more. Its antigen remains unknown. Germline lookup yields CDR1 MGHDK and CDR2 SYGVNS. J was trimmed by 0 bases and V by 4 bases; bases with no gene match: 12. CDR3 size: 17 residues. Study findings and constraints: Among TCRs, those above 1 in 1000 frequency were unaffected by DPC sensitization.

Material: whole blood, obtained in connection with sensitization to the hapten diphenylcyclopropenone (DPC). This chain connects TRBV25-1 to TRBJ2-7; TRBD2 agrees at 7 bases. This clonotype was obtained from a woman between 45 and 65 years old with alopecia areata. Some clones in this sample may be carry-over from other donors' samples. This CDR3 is CASSALSPSGASYEQYF. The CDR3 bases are TGTGCCAGCAGTGCCTTGTCTCCGAGCGGGGCCTCCTACGAGCAGTACTTC.